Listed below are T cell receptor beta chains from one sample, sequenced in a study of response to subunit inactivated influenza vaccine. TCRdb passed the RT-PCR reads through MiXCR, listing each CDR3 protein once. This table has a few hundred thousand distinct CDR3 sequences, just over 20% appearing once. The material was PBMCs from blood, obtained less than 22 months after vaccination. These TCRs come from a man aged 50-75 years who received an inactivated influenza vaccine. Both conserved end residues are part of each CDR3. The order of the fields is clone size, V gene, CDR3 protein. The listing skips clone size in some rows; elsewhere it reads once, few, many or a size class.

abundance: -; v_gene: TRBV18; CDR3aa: CASSGTGGTQYF
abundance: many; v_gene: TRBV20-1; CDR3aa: CSAVPGLNTEAFF
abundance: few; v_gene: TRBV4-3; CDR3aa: CASSHHDNKLFF
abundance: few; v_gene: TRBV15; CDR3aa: CATSPRDSRNEKLFF
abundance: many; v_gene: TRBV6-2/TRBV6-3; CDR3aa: CASRKLVDTEAFF
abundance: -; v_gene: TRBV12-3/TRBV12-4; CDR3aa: CASSLKRGVNTGELFF
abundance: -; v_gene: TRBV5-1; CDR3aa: CASSPGGSVAYEQYF
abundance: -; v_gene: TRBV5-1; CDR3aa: CASSLGLAGTTDTQYF
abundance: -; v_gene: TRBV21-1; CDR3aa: CASSVITGIPLHNEQFF
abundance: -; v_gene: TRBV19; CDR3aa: CASRCNELFF
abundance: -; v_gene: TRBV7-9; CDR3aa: CASSLGPGKDTDTQYF
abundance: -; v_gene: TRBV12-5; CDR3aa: CASGLVVGRDHGELFF
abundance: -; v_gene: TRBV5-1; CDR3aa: CASSLSGATDTQYF
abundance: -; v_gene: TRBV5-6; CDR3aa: CASSPETGFYEQYF
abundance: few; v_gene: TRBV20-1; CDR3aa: CSARDRGHLSNQPQHF
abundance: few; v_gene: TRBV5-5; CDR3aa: CASSQRQGGDQPQHF
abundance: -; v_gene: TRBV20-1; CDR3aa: CSATSPRGSGGSSGTDTQYF
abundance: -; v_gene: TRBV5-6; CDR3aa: CASSGARSYNEQFF
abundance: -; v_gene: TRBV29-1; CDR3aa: CSVDANWGDTQYF
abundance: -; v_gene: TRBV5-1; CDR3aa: CASSVGSGRKQFF
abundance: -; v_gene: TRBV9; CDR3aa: CASSVGVGGTNEKLFF
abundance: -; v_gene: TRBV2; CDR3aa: CASLLTGGYNEQFF
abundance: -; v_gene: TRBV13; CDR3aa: CASSPGSGESYTF
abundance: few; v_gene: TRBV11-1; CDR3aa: CASSLRAALLGNEQFF
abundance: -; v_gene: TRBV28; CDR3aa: CASSSPGQPYNEQFF
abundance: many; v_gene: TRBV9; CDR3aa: CASSSRDLGHSPLHF
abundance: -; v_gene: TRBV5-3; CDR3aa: CASKPTEKTMGPEAFF
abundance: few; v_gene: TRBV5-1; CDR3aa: CASSSAMLRNEQFF
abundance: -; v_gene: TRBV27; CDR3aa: CASSLTGSDYGYTF
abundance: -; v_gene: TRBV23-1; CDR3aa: CASSPSRDIYSGNTIYF
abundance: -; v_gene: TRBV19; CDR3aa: CASSIRTALSTDTQYF
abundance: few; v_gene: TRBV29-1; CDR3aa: CSVLGAVMNTEAFF
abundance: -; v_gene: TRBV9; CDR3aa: CASSANFQGLSDTQYF
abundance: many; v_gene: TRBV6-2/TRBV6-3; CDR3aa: CASLGLAGYNEQFF
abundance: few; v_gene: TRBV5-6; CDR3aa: CASSRRTGSSYSPLHF
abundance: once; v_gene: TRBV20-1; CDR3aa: CSANAGVSNQPQHF
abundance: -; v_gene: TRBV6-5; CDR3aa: CASSSSGTVPYEQYF
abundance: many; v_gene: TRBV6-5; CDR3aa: CASSYSMAEPGTGELFF
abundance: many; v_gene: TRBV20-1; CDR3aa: CSARWGGRTGELFF
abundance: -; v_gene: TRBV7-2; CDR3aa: CASSLGLSTHGYTF
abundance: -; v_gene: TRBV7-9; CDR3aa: CASSQVLWETQYF
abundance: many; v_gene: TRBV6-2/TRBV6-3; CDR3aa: CASSLDREYQPQHF
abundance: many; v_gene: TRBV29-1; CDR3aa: CSPGGETVNTEAFF
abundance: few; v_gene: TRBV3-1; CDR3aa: CASSQNRPGEQYF
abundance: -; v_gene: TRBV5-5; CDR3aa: CASSFSGIQETQYF
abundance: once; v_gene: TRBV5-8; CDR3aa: CASSLAARASNQPQHF
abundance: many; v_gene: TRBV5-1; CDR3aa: CASSPLDNYGYTF
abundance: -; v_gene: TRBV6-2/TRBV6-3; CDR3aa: CASSYPPWGYTF
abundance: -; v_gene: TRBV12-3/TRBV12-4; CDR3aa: CASSRGTSNEQFF